The 9 T cell receptor beta chains presented below share a single source sample, sequenced in a study of T cells after posttransplantation cyclophosphamide. A marrow graft followed busulfan-fludarabine conditioning, with cyclophosphamide on days +3 and +4. Sequenced by immunoSEQ multiplex PCR; TCRdb stores in-frame clones only, minus some. The table lists about 11,000 clones, around 85% of them singletons, with 15% in the top ten. The sample here was PBMCs, taken approximately 2,000 days after allogeneic stem cell transplant with posttransplant cyclophosphamide. These receptors all come from a female patient aged 50-59 years who received an allogeneic stem cell transplant from a related donor, was CMV-positive, and had no GVHD. A share of the T cells may be of graft donor origin.

The chain combines TRBV5-1 with TRBJ1-3; TRBD1 might be the D (6 bases). This CDR3 is 15 amino acids long. The germline V gene has CDR1 SGHRS and CDR2 YFSETQ. Trimming stripped 2 bases from V and 7 bases from J, with 16 bases between. The CDR3 bases are TGCGCCAGCAGCTTTGCCGGGACACCTGCGAACACCATATATTTT. Its protein product is CASSFAGTPANTIYF.

V usage is TRBV18 and J usage is TRBJ2-2, with D tentatively TRBD1 (6 bases). The germline V gene encodes CDR1 KGHSH and CDR2 LQKENI. The V end was cut by 3 bases, the J end by 0 bases, with 14 bases between. The CDR3 covers 17 residues. This chain's CDR3 is CASSPGHRDTNTGELFF. DNA for the CDR3: TGTGCCAGCTCACCGGGTCACAGGGACACGAACACCGGGGAGCTGTTTTTT.

The chain uses TRBV4-2 and TRBJ1-5; D is undetermined. This CDR3 spans 15 amino acids. V lost 4 bases and J lost 5, with 15 bases in between. The V gene's germline CDR1 is LGHNA and CDR2 YNFKEQ. CDR3 residues: CASSRYRGGHQPQHF. The CDR3 DNA reads as TGTGCCAGCAGCCGGTACCGGGGAGGTCATCAGCCCCAGCATTTT.

The chain employs TRBV19 and TRBJ2-1; 8 bases match TRBD2. Germline trimming cut 8 bases from V and 5 bases from J; bases unmatched to any gene: 8. The CDR3 spans 14 residues. Germline assignment: CDR1 LNHDA and CDR2 SQIVND (reference sequence). CDR3 residues: CASGKLAANNEQFF. The CDR3 DNA reads TGTGCCAGTGGTAAACTAGCGGCCAACAATGAGCAGTTCTTC.

This clone was seen just once. The V and J genes are TRBV18 and TRBJ1-2; D gene ambiguous. This CDR3 spans 13 amino acids. Germline loops: CDR1 KGHSH, CDR2 LQKENI. The germline V and J ends were trimmed by 3 bases and 7 bases, with 12 bases remaining between them. The CDR3 sequence: CASSPAQEGGYTF. For the CDR3, the DNA is TGTGCCAGCTCACCGGCCCAGGAGGGTGGCTACACCTTC. Looking up the rest from reference TRBV18 and TRBJ1-2 gives the full variable domain: NAGVMQNPRHLVRRRGQEARLRCSPMKGHSHVYWYRQLPEEGLKFMVYLQKENIIDESGMPKERFSAEFPKEGPSILRIQQVVRGDSAAYFCASSPAQEGGYTFGSGTRLTVV.

The rearrangement uses TRBV30 and TRBJ1-2; possibly TRBD1 for D (6 bases). Per germline, CDR1 GTSNPN and CDR2 SVGIG (reference sequence). The CDR3 contains 16 residues. V gave up 2 bases and J gave up 4 bases, with 20 bases separating them. CDR3 coding DNA: TGTGCCTGGAGTAGGGGCGATGACGACAGGCTCTATGGCTACACCTTC. It translates to CAWSRGDDDRLYGYTF.

The chain employs TRBV29-1 and TRBJ1-2; 12 bases are shared with TRBD1. V lost 3 bases, J lost 8 bases, and 4 bases stayed unmatched. CDR1 SQVTM and CDR2 ANQGSEA come from the germline V gene. The length of the CDR3 is 13 residues. CDR3 DNA sequence: TGCAGCGTTGAGGGGACAGGGGGCGACGGCTACACCTTC. This encodes CSVEGTGGDGYTF.

The chain combines TRBV2 with TRBJ2-1, with a possible D match to TRBD2 (5 bases). Germline V gene data show CDR1 as SNHLY and CDR2 as FYNNEI. The CDR3 spans 18 residues. Trimming removed 0 bases from V and 7 bases from J, with 22 bases in between. The CDR3 loop reads CASSEALPGTLPGNEQFF. The CDR3 region has the DNA TGTGCCAGCAGTGAAGCGCTTCCGGGAACCCTCCCGGGGAATGAGCAGTTCTTC.

This clone came up once. V gene TRBV5-8 combines with J gene TRBJ2-1; 11 nucleotides line up with TRBD2. This CDR3 contains 16 residues. J lost 10 bases, V lost 0 bases, and 9 bases had no gene match. Germline V lookup: CDR1 SGHTS, CDR2 YDEGEE. CDR3: CASSLGIAGGQQEQFF. The CDR3 DNA sequence: TGTGCCAGCAGCTTGGGTATAGCGGGAGGGCAACAAGAGCAGTTCTTC. Combining the CDR3 with reference TRBV5-8 and TRBJ2-1 gives the whole variable domain EAGVTQSPTHLIKTRGQQATLRCSPISGHTSVYWYQQALGLGLQFLLWYDEGEERNRGNFPPRFSGRQFPNYSSELNVNALELEDSALYLCASSLGIAGGQQEQFFGPGTRLTVL.